The clone carrying this T cell receptor beta chain came up many times. Its target is not known. The data originate from a study of cytomegalovirus exposure and HLA in healthy donors. Whole-study results and caveats: Common viral pathogens seemed to be connected with several of the most significant clusters, according to a later analysis. Versus the roughly 670-donor mean, an Asian-associated ancestry cluster reportedly showed fewer N-insertions in a later analysis. The investigators catalogued 150 to 200 TCR beta chains as cytomegalovirus-associated.

The PCR had 60 Vbeta and 13 Jbeta primers. Profiling relied on immunoSEQ multiplex PCR, and the TCRdb table lists in-frame clones only, not all of them. The sample shows about 89,000 clones, around a tenth of them seen only once. This TCR came from a man in his forties or fifties in good health and CMV-seropositive. The source material was PBMCs.

The CDR3 loop reads CASSSRTVSASNQPQHF. CDR3 sequence (DNA): TGTGCCAGCAGCTCGAGGACTGTTTCAGCGAGCAATCAGCCCCAGCATTTT. The chain links TRBV7-3 to TRBJ1-5; D call uncertain. The CDR3 extends over 17 amino acids. Trimming took off 4 bases at V and 1 base at J, with 17 bases between the two ends. Germline V gene data show CDR1 as SGHTA and CDR2 as FQGTGA.